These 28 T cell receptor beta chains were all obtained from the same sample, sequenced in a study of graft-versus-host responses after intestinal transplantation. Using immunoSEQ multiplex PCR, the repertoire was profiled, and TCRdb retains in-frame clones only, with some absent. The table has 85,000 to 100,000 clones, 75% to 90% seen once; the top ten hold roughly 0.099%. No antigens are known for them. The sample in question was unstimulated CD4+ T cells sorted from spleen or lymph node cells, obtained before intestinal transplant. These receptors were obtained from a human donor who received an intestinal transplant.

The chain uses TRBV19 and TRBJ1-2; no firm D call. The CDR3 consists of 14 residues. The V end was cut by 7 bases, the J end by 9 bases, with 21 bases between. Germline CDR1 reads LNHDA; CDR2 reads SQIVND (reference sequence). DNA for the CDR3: TGTGCCAGTAACACACGGGAGTGGGGTCGAAGCTACACCTTC. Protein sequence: CASNTREWGRSYTF.

This chain's CDR3 is CASSPRAYF. Written as DNA, the CDR3 is TGTGCCAGCAGCCCGCGGGCGTACTTC. This chain connects TRBV5-8 to TRBJ2-5; perhaps TRBD2 as D (5 bases). The CDR3 sequence is 9 residues long. Per germline, CDR1 SGHTS and CDR2 YDEGEE. V lost 4 bases to trimming and J lost 13 bases, with 8 bases between them.

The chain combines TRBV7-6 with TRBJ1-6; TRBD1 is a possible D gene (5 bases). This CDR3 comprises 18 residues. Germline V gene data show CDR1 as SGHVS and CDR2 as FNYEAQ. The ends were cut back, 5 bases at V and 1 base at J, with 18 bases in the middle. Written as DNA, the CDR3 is TGTGCCAGCAGCCGGGACGCCGCAGGGAGGTCCTATAATTCACCCCTCCACTTT. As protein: CASSRDAAGRSYNSPLHF.

DNA for the CDR3: TGTGCCAGCAGTTATCAGGGGCCAAGCTCTGGAAACACCATATATTTT. Encoded protein: CASSYQGPSSGNTIYF. The J gene is TRBJ1-3, the V gene TRBV6-5; weak D call: TRBD1 (6 bases). Germline V gene lookup returns CDR1 MNHEY and CDR2 SVGAGI. The CDR3 runs to 16 residues. V was trimmed by 3 bases and J by 0 bases, leaving 12 bases between them.

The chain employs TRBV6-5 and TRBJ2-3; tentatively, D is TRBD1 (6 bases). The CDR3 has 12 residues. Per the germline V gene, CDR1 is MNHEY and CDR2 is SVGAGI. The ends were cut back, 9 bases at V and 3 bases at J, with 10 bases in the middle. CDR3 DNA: TGTGCCAGGACAGGCCGGACAGATACGCAGTATTTT. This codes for CARTGRTDTQYF.

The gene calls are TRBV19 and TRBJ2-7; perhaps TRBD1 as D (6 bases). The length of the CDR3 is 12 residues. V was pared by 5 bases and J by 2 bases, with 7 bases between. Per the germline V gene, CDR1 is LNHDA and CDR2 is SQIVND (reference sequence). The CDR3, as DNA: TGTGCCAGTAGTGGACAGACCTACGAGCAGTACTTC. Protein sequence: CASSGQTYEQYF.

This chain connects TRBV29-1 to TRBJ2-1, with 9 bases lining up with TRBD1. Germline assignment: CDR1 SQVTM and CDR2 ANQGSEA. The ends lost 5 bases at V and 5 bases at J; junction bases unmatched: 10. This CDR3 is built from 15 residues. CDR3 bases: TGCAGCGTTCCCGAGACAGGGGGGGGGAACAATGAGCAGTTCTTC. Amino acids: CSVPETGGGNNEQFF.

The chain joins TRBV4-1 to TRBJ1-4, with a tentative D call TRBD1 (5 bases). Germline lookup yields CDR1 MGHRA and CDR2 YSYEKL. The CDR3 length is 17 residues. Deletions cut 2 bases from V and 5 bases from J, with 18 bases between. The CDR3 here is CASSQLYGGLPNEKLFF. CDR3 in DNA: TGCGCCAGCAGCCAATTATACGGGGGACTTCCCAATGAAAAACTGTTTTTT.

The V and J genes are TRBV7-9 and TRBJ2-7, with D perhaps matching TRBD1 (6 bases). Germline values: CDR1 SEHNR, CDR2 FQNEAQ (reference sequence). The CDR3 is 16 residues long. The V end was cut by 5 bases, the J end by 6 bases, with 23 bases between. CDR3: CASSRTTGQSKVEQYF. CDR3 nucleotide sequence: TGTGCCAGCAGCCGTACGACCGGACAGTCAAAGGTCGAGCAGTACTTC.

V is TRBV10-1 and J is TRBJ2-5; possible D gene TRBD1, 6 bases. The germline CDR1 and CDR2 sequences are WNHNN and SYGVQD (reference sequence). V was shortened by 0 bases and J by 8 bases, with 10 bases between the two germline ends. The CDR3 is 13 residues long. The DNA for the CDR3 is TGCGCCAGCAGTGAGTCGGGCAGGGGTACCCAGTACTTC. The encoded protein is CASSESGRGTQYF.

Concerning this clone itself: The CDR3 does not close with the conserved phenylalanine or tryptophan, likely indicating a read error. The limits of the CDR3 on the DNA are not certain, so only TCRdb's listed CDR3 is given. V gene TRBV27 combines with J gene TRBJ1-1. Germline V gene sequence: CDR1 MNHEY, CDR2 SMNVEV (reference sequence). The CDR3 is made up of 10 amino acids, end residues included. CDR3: CASTLPRGDI.

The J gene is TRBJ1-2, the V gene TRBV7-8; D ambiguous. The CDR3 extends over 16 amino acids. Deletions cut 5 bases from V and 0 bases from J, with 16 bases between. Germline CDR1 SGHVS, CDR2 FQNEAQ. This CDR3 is CASSLFKLLANYGYTF. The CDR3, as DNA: TGTGCCAGCAGCCTCTTTAAACTCTTAGCTAACTATGGCTACACCTTC.

The CDR3 nucleotides read TGTGCCAGCAGCAATGAAGCGGGGGGGCCCCCAGATACGCAGTATTTT. This codes for CASSNEAGGPPDTQYF. V and J are TRBV5-6 and TRBJ2-3; 10 bases line up with TRBD2. Germline loops: CDR1 SGHDT, CDR2 YYEEEE. The ends lost 4 bases at V and 4 bases at J; junction bases unmatched: 9. This CDR3 region has 16 residues. Combining the CDR3 with reference TRBV5-6 and TRBJ2-3 gives the whole variable domain DAGVTQSPTHLIKTRGQQVTLRCSPKSGHDTVSWYQQALGQGPQFIFQYYEEEERQRGNFPDRFSGHQFPNYSSELNVNALLLGDSALYLCASSNEAGGPPDTQYFGPGTRLTVL.

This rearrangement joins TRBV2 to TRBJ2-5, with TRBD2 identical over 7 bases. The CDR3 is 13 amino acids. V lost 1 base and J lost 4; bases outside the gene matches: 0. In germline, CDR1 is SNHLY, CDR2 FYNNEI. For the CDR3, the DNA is TGTGCCAGCAGTGAAGGGGGGGGAGAGACCCAGTACTTC. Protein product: CASSEGGGETQYF.

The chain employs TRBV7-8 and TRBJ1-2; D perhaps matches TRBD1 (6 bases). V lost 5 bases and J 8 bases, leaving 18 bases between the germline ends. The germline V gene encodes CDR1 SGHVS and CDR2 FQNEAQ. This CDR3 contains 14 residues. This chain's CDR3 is CASSPLGGERGYTF. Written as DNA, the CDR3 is TGTGCCAGCAGCCCCCTAGGGGGGGAGAGGGGCTACACCTTC.

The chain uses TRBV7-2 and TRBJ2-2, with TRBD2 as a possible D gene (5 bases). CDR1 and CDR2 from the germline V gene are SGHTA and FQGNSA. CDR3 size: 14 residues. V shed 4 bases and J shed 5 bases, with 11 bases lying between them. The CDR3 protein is CASSSHSGTGELFF. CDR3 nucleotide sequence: TGTGCCAGCAGCTCCCACTCGGGGACCGGGGAGCTGTTTTTT.

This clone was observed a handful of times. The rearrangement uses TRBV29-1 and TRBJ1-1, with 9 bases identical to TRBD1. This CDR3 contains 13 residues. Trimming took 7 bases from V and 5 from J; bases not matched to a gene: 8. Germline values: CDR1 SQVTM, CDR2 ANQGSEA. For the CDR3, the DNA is TGCAGCGCTTTGACAGGGGGGAGGACTGAAGCTTTCTTT. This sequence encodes CSALTGGRTEAFF.

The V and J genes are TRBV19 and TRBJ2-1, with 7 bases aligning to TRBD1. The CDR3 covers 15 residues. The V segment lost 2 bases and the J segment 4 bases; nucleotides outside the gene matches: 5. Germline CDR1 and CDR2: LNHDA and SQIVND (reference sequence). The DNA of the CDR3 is TGTGCCAGTAGTATACCCCAGGGGGTATACAATGAGCAGTTCTTC. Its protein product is CASSIPQGVYNEQFF. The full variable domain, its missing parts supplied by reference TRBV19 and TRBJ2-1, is DGGITQSPKYLFRKEGQNVTLSCEQNLNHDAMYWYRQDPGQGLRLIYYSQIVNDFQKGDIAEGYSVSREKKESFPLTVTSAQKNPTAFYLCASSIPQGVYNEQFFGPGTRLTVL.

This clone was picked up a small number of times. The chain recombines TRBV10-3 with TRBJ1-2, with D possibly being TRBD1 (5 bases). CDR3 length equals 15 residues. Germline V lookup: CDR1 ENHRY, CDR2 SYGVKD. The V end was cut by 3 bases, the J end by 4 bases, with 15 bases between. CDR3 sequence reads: CAISEDGRDSYGYTF. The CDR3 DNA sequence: TGTGCCATCAGTGAAGACGGCAGGGACTCCTATGGCTACACCTTC.

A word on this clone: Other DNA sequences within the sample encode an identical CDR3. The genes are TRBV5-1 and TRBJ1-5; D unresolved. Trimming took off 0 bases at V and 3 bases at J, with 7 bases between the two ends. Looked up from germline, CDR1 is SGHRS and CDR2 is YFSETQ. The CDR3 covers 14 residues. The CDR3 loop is CASSLGAANQPQHF. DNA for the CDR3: TGCGCCAGCAGCTTGGGGGCCGCCAATCAGCCCCAGCATTTT.

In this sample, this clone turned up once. The CDR3 loop reads CASSYGGVGDNEKLFF. In DNA, the CDR3 is TGTGCCAGCAGTTACGGTGGTGTCGGTGATAATGAAAAACTGTTTTTT. The V gene is TRBV6-5, the J gene TRBJ1-4; D not certain. The CDR3 extends over 16 amino acids. The germline V gene encodes CDR1 MNHEY and CDR2 SVGAGI. V was clipped by 2 bases and J by 4 bases, with 14 bases between them.

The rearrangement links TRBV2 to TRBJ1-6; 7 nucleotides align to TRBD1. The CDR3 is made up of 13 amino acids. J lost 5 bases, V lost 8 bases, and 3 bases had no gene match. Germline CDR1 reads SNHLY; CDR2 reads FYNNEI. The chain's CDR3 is CASGTVNNSPLHF. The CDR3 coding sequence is TGTGCCAGCGGGACAGTCAATAATTCACCCCTCCACTTT.

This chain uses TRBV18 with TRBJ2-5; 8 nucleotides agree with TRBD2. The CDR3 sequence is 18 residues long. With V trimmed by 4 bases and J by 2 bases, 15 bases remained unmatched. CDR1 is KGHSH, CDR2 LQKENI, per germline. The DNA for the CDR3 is TGTGCCAGCTCACTTATGTCTCCCAGCGGGAGCCAACAAGAGACCCAGTACTTC. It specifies CASSLMSPSGSQQETQYF.

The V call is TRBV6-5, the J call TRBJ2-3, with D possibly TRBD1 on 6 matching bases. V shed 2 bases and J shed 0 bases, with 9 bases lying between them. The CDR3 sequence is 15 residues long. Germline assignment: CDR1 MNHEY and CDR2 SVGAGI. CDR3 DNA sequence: TGTGCCAGCAGTTACGACAGGCCGAGCACAGATACGCAGTATTTT. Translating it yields CASSYDRPSTDTQYF.

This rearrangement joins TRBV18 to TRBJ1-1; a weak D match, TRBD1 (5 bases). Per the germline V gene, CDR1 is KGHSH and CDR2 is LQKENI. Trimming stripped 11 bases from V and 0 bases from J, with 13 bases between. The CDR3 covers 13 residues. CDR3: CAAGLGVNTEAFF. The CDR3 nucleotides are TGTGCCGCGGGGCTAGGGGTGAACACTGAAGCTTTCTTT.

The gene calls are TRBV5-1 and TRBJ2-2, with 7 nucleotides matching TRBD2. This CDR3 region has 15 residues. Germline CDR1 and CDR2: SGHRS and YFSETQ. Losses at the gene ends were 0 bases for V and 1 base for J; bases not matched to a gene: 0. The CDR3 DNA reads TGCGCCAGCAGCTTGGCGGGGGGGAACACCGGGGAGCTGTTTTTT. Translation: CASSLAGGNTGELFF.

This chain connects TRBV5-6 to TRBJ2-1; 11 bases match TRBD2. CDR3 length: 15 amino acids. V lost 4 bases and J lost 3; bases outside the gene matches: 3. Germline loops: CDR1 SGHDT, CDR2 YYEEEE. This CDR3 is CASSTTSGDYNEQFF. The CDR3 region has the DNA TGTGCCAGCAGCACGACTAGCGGGGACTACAATGAGCAGTTCTTC.

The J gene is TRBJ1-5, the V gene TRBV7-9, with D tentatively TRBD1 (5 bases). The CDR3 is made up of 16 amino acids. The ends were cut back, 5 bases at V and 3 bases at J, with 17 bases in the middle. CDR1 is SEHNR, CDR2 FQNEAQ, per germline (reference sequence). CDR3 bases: TGTGCCAGCAGCGCCCAGGGAGGGTCTAACAATCAGCCCCAGCATTTT. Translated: CASSAQGGSNNQPQHF.